The 29 T cell receptor beta chains presented below share a single source sample, sequenced in a study of blood T cells in healthy people across ages. PCR was performed a second time for roughly 7 to 12 cycles using a sample-barcoded 5' primer and a J-beta primer mix. MiXCR, applied by TCRdb to the 5' RACE reads, yields one record per CDR3 protein. The table lists approximately 850,000 distinct CDR3 sequences, around two fifths of them singletons. Sequencing was done on a sample of blood. Source of these receptors: a man between 60 and 75 years old in good health.

The chain employs TRBV5-1 and TRBJ2-3, with D perhaps assigned TRBD1 or TRBD2 (5 bases each). CDR3 length: 14 residues. The V end lost 3 bases, the J end lost 4 bases, and 12 bases lay between the germline ends. The germline CDR1 and CDR2 sequences are SGHRS and YFSETQ. CDR3 sequence (DNA): TGCGCCAGCAGCTCGGGACCTTACGCAGATACGCAGTATTTT. Translated, it gives CASSSGPYADTQYF.

CDR3 nucleotide sequence: TGCGCCAGCAGCCGGGACAGTAGTAATGAGCAGTTCTTC. It is translated as CASSRDSSNEQFF. This chain links TRBV5-1 with TRBJ2-1, with 7 bases identical to TRBD1. The CDR3 spans 13 residues. Germline-derived CDR1 and CDR2 are SGHRS and YFSETQ. V gave up 4 bases and J gave up 7 bases; unmatched junction bases: 5.

J is TRBJ2-3 and V is TRBV3-1; D could derive from TRBD1 or TRBD2 (5 bases each). The germline V gene encodes CDR1 LGHDT and CDR2 YNNKEL (reference sequence). The CDR3 covers 17 residues. V lost 0 bases to trimming and J lost 2 bases, with 15 bases between them. For the CDR3, the DNA is TGTGCCAGCAGCCAAGATTTGGGGACCTCCCTCACAGATACGCAGTATTTT. As protein: CASSQDLGTSLTDTQYF.

This clonotype turned up a few times. The genes are TRBV9 and TRBJ1-6, with D possibly matching TRBD1 (5 bases). This CDR3 has 15 amino acids. Germline-derived CDR1 and CDR2 are SGDLS and YYNGEE. V lost 1 base and J 6 bases, leaving 11 bases between the germline ends. This CDR3 is CASSVRAGPNSPLHF. DNA of the CDR3: TGTGCCAGCAGCGTAAGGGCAGGGCCTAATTCACCCCTCCACTTT.

The rearrangement links TRBV20-1 to TRBJ2-4; tentatively, D is TRBD1 or TRBD2 (6 bases each). The last part of the DNA fits TRBJ2-7 better; the J call may be wrong. The CDR3 extends over 15 amino acids. Looked up from germline, CDR1 is DFQATT and CDR2 is SNEGSKA (reference sequence). CDR3 bases: TGCAGTGCTAGAGAGGGGGGCAAACTTACCTACGAGCAGTACTTC. This sequence encodes CSAREGGKLTYEQYF.

This clonotype has a handful of counts. The chain has TRBV7-2 and TRBJ2-3; weak D call: TRBD1 (5 bases). The V end lost 0 bases, the J end lost 0 bases, and 10 bases lay between the germline ends. The CDR3 is 16 residues long. The germline CDR1 and CDR2 sequences are SGHTA and FQGNSA. In DNA form, the CDR3 reads TGTGCCAGCAGCTTAGCCCGGACAACTAGCACAGATACGCAGTATTTT. It translates to CASSLARTTSTDTQYF. The full variable domain, its missing parts supplied by reference TRBV7-2 and TRBJ2-3, is GAGVSQSPSNKVTEKGKDVELRCDPISGHTALYWYRQSLGQGLEFLIYFQGNSAPDKSGLPSDRFSAERTGGSVSTLTIQRTQQEDSAVYLCASSLARTTSTDTQYFGPGTRLTVL.

Note on this clonotype: A much larger clone lies a single base off, so this may be a read error. The chain carries TRBV28 and TRBJ2-6; the match to TRBD1 covers 7 bases. The CDR3 loop spans 14 amino acids. Trimming cost V 6 bases and J 2 bases; bases outside gene matches: 1. Per the germline V gene, CDR1 is MDHEN and CDR2 is SYDVKM. CDR3 residues: CASRTGTGANVLTF. CDR3 nucleotides: TGTGCCAGCAGGACAGGGACTGGGGCCAACGTCCTGACTTTC.

This clonotype was counted between two and nine times. The rearrangement joins TRBV29-1 to TRBJ2-5; D perhaps matches TRBD2 (6 bases). Trimming pared 6 bases from V and 2 bases from J, leaving 10 bases between. Germline V gene lookup returns CDR1 SQVTM and CDR2 ANQGSEA. The CDR3 runs to 12 residues. The CDR3 sequence: CSVRGRQETQYF. The CDR3 nucleotides read TGCAGCGTCCGGGGGAGACAAGAGACCCAGTACTTC.

CDR3 residues: CASSLEGPNSPLHF. CDR3 nucleotide sequence: TGTGCCAGCAGTTTAGAGGGCCCCAATTCACCCCTCCACTTT. The rearrangement links TRBV12-3 or TRBV12-4 to TRBJ1-6; D is uncertain. V shed 1 base and J shed 7 bases, with 8 bases lying between them. The CDR3 runs to 14 residues.

This rearrangement joins TRBV13 to TRBJ1-1; D call uncertain. From germline, CDR1 is PRHDT and CDR2 FYEKMQ (reference sequence). The ends were cut back, 5 bases at V and 3 bases at J, with 16 bases in the middle. The CDR3 loop spans 15 amino acids. This CDR3 is CASSPLGLRDTEAFF. CDR3 coding DNA: TGTGCCAGCAGCCCTCTGGGCCTTAGGGACACTGAAGCTTTCTTT.

This chain joins TRBV6-4 and TRBJ2-4; 9 bases agree with TRBD1. The J call may be wrong; the DNA end is better matched by TRBJ2-7. Germline CDR1 is MRHNA and CDR2 is SNTAGT. This CDR3 comprises 15 residues. CDR3 sequence (DNA): TGTGCCAGCAGTCCTAGTCCGGGACAGGGCTCCGAGCAGTACTTC. The encoded protein is CASSPSPGQGSEQYF.

About this clonotype itself: Sequence at one end of the junction differs from germline and may be a read error. The CDR3 DNA follows: TGTGCCAACAGTTTAAACAGGGCCGGGTGGGAGCAGTACTTC. Its protein is CANSLNRAGWEQYF. J is TRBJ2-5 and V is TRBV28, with TRBD1 as a possible D gene (6 bases). Germline CDR1 MDHEN, CDR2 SYDVKM. This CDR3 comprises 14 residues.

On this clonotype itself: Without the conserved terminal phenylalanine or tryptophan, this CDR3 likely stems from a read error. It is unclear where the CDR3 begins or ends on the DNA, so no DNA is shown, and the CDR3 is as TCRdb lists it. The rearrangement joins TRBV29-1 to TRBJ2-5; the table's TRBD1 call for D was not verified on the DNA. Counting both end residues, the CDR3 totals 15 amino acids. Per the germline V gene, CDR1 is SQVTM and CDR2 is ANQGSEA. The CDR3 loop is CSGPTGSPGRYTFGS.

The chain combines TRBV3-1 with TRBJ2-6; D may be TRBD1 (5 bases). This CDR3 region has 15 residues. Germline-derived CDR1 and CDR2 are LGHDT and YNNKEL (reference sequence). Trimming left V 4 bases short and J 4 bases short, with 11 bases between. CDR3 sequence (DNA): TGTGCCAGCAGCCCGACTGGGGCCGGGGCCAACGTCCTGACTTTC. This translates into CASSPTGAGANVLTF.

The chain employs TRBV28 and TRBJ2-7; D is unresolved. Germline V lookup: CDR1 MDHEN, CDR2 SYDVKM. The CDR3 is made up of 15 amino acids. The V end lost 3 bases, the J end lost 2 bases, and 14 bases lay between the germline ends. The CDR3 DNA reads as TGTGCCAGCAGTTTCGACCCGTTTTCAGCCTACGAGCAGTACTTC. Translating it yields CASSFDPFSAYEQYF.

The V call is TRBV7-2, the J call TRBJ1-2; the match to TRBD1 covers 9 bases. The CDR3 runs 14 residues. V was clipped by 3 bases and J by 3 bases; unmatched bases: 2. Germline-derived CDR1 and CDR2 are SGHTA and FQGNSA. This chain's CDR3 is CASSFRDRDYGYTF. Written as DNA, the CDR3 is TGTGCCAGCAGCTTCCGGGACAGGGACTATGGCTACACCTTC. Full variable domain (rest looked up from reference TRBV7-2 and TRBJ1-2): GAGVSQSPSNKVTEKGKDVELRCDPISGHTALYWYRQSLGQGLEFLIYFQGNSAPDKSGLPSDRFSAERTGGSVSTLTIQRTQQEDSAVYLCASSFRDRDYGYTFGSGTRLTVV.

The chain has TRBV6-2 or TRBV6-3 and TRBJ1-2, with D possibly matching TRBD1 (5 bases). Per the germline V gene, CDR1 is MNHEY and CDR2 is SVGEGT. CDR3 length: 11 residues. V was trimmed by 5 bases and J by 8 bases, leaving 9 bases between them. The DNA for the CDR3 is TGTGCCAGCAGTACATGGGACGGCTACACCTTC. Translation gives CASSTWDGYTF.

The genes are TRBV21-1 and TRBJ2-7; the D call of TRBD1 is as the table states it, not checked on the DNA. TRBV21-1 represents a pseudogene. The CDR3 is 16 residues long. The CDR3 DNA sequence: TGTGCCAGCAGCAAAGCGCCCCGGGACAGGGGGGGCGAGCAGTACTTC. As protein: CASSKAPRDRGGEQYF.

This clonotype was recorded a few times. The chain recombines TRBV6-2 or TRBV6-3 with TRBJ1-2, with 11 bases that match TRBD1. CDR3 length: 19 amino acids. After removal of 7 bases from V and 0 bases from J, the junction contained 16 bases not matched to a gene. Germline CDR1 MNHEY, CDR2 SVGEGT. In nucleotides, the CDR3 is TGTGCCAGCAACGACTATTTCTGGGACAGGGGGAATTCTAACTATGGCTACACCTTC. This translates into CASNDYFWDRGNSNYGYTF.

The chain has TRBV6-6 and TRBJ1-5; D is ambiguous. Trimming removed 5 bases from V and 2 bases from J, with 16 bases in between. Germline lookup yields CDR1 MNHNY and CDR2 SVGAGI (reference sequence). CDR3 length equals 16 residues. The CDR3 DNA is TGTGCCAGCAGTACGGTATACACCGGCGGCAATCAGCCCCAGCATTTT. Residues: CASSTVYTGGNQPQHF.

The chain couples TRBV5-1 to TRBJ2-4; TRBD2 might be the D (5 bases). The J call may be faulty, since TRBJ2-5 better matches the DNA end. The CDR3 is 15 amino acids. Germline V gene lookup returns CDR1 SGHRS and CDR2 YFSETQ. In DNA form, the CDR3 reads TGCGCCAGCAGCTTGGCCGCTAGCCGGCAAGAGACCCAGTACTTC. It specifies CASSLAASRQETQYF.

The V and J genes are TRBV9 and TRBJ2-7; D gene ambiguous. Germline V lookup: CDR1 SGDLS, CDR2 YYNGEE. Trimming took off 4 bases at V and 4 bases at J, with 21 bases between the two ends. This CDR3 has 16 residues. DNA of the CDR3: TGTGCCAGCAGCCCAGAAGACGGGCTTGGGGTATACGAGCAGTACTTC. It is translated as CASSPEDGLGVYEQYF.

The V call is TRBV28, the J call TRBJ1-2, with D hard to call. Germline loops: CDR1 MDHEN, CDR2 SYDVKM. The CDR3 totals 13 residues. With 5 bases removed from V and 3 bases from J, the gap between germline ends came to 10 bases. CDR3 nucleotide sequence: TGTGCCAGCAGTGAACAACAGTACTATGGCTACACCTTC. Amino acid sequence: CASSEQQYYGYTF.

Here the CDR3 DNA reads TGTGCCAGCAGACTAACAGAAAACTATGGCTACACCTTC. Protein: CASRLTENYGYTF. V is TRBV6-5 and J is TRBJ1-2; no firm D call. Trimming took off 6 bases at V and 2 bases at J, with 10 bases between the two ends. CDR3 length equals 13 residues. CDR1 and CDR2 from the germline V gene are MNHEY and SVGAGI.

This clonotype appeared a few times. This chain uses TRBV5-1 with TRBJ2-1, with a possible D match to TRBD2 (7 bases). There are 16 residues in the CDR3. Trimming stripped 0 bases from V and 3 bases from J, with 13 bases between. The germline CDR1 and CDR2 sequences are SGHRS and YFSETQ. Written as DNA, the CDR3 is TGCGCCAGCAGCTTGGGGCAGGGGACTATCTACAATGAGCAGTTCTTC. Translated, it gives CASSLGQGTIYNEQFF.

The chain uses TRBV20-1 and TRBJ1-4; 7 bases fit TRBD1. CDR3 size: 14 residues. V dropped 2 bases and J dropped 5; count of bases not matched to a gene: 5. CDR1 and CDR2 (germline): DFQATT, SNEGSKA (reference sequence). CDR3 sequence: CSARPRGPNEKLFF. The CDR3 DNA reads as TGCAGTGCTAGACCGAGGGGGCCGAATGAAAAACTGTTTTTT.

This chain uses TRBV5-6 with TRBJ2-1; 7 nucleotides match TRBD2. The J segment lost 4 bases and the V segment lost 4 bases, leaving 17 bases of the junction unmatched. From germline, CDR1 is SGHDT and CDR2 YYEEEE. The CDR3 runs 18 residues. CDR3 sequence: CASSQGHLGLPGYNEQFF. The CDR3 region has the DNA TGTGCCAGCAGCCAAGGACACCTGGGACTACCGGGATACAATGAGCAGTTCTTC.

About this clonotype: This may be a read error, as it is one base from a much larger clone. This rearrangement joins TRBV9 to TRBJ2-2; D is ambiguous. The V gene's germline CDR1 is SGDLS and CDR2 YYNGEE. Trimming pared 4 bases from V and 1 base from J, leaving 2 bases between. CDR3 length equals 12 residues. The CDR3: CASSWNTGELFF. CDR3 nucleotides: TGTGCCAGCAGCTGGAACACCGGGGAGCTGTTTTTT. The full variable domain, in which reference TRBV9 and TRBJ2-2 provide the parts outside the CDR3, is DSGVTQTPKHLITATGQRVTLRCSPRSGDLSVYWYQQSLDQGLQFLIQYYNGEERAKGNILERFSAQQFPDLHSELNLSSLELGDSALYFCASSWNTGELFFGEGSRLTVL.

The DNA of the CDR3 is TGTGCCAGCTCACCATTCAAGGGTCCGGGCAATGAGCAGTACTTC. It specifies CASSPFKGPGNEQYF. V usage is TRBV18 and J usage is TRBJ2-5; D uncertain. The CDR3 totals 15 residues. Germline CDR1 is KGHSH and CDR2 is LQKENI. Trimming took 2 bases from V and 11 from J, leaving 21 bases between them.